A selection of T cell receptor beta chains follows, all from one sample in a study of blood T cell repertoires in COVID-19. The repertoire was sequenced with immunoSEQ multiplex PCR; TCRdb's copy has only in-frame clones and lacks some. The data show approximately 330,000 clones, about 86% seen once. The sequencing input was PBMCs or T cells enriched from blood (not recorded which). These receptors came from a middle-aged woman with acute COVID-19. Both conserved end residues are part of each CDR3. The D gene is left open where the match is weak. Rows give clone size only sometimes, using once, few, many, or a class for an expanded clone.

CDR3	DNA	size	V	D	length	J
CASSYGGQGNRYSNQPQHF	TGTGCCAGCAGTTACGGTGGACAGGGAAACAGATATAGCAATCAGCCCCAGCATTTT	-	TRBV6-2/TRBV6-3	TRBD1	19	TRBJ1-5
CASSSGQNNEKLFF	TGTGCCAGCAGCTCAGGACAGAATAATGAAAAACTGTTTTTT	-	TRBV7-9	-	14	TRBJ1-4
CASSSGLAGKGDTQYF	TGTGCCAGCAGCTCAGGACTAGCGGGGAAGGGCGATACGCAGTATTTT	-	TRBV7-9	TRBD2	16	TRBJ2-3
CASSLAAGGFDTEAFF	TGCGCCAGCAGCTTGGCGGCAGGGGGCTTTGACACTGAAGCTTTCTTT	-	TRBV5-1	TRBD1	16	TRBJ1-1
CASSLRGNTEAFF	TGTGCCAGCAGCTTGCGCGGGAACACTGAAGCTTTCTTT	-	TRBV7-9	-	13	TRBJ1-1
CASSTLAGGADTQYF	TGTGCCAGTAGTACCTTAGCGGGAGGGGCTGATACGCAGTATTTT	-	TRBV19	TRBD2	15	TRBJ2-3
CASSLDRGEQYF	TGTGCCAGCAGCTTGGACAGGGGCGAGCAGTACTTC	-	TRBV7-2	TRBD1	12	TRBJ2-7
CASSYDPTGRGKLFF	TGCGCCAGCAGCTACGACCCGACAGGGCGTGGGAAACTGTTTTTT	-	TRBV5-1	TRBD1	15	TRBJ1-4
CASSPQAAVGGRVYEQYF	TGTGCCAGCAGTCCCCAAGCCGCGGTGGGAGGGAGAGTCTACGAGCAGTACTTC	-	TRBV6-6	TRBD2	18	TRBJ2-7
CASIGSGGFRETQYF	TGTGCCAGCATAGGTAGCGGGGGATTCCGGGAGACCCAGTACTTC	-	TRBV6-5	TRBD2	15	TRBJ2-5
CASSTSGKLFF	TGTGCCAGCAGCACTTCTGGAAAACTGTTTTTT	-	TRBV12-3/TRBV12-4	-	11	TRBJ1-4
CASSSTGTGVYNEQFF	TGCGCCAGCAGCTCAACCGGGACAGGGGTCTACAATGAGCAGTTCTTC	-	TRBV5-1	TRBD1	16	TRBJ2-1
CASTVDRGLVTEAFF	TGTGCCAGCACCGTTGACAGGGGGCTGGTGACTGAAGCTTTCTTT	-	TRBV7-2	TRBD1	15	TRBJ1-1
CASSSGQGKYEQYF	TGTGCCAGCAGCTCCGGACAGGGAAAGTACGAGCAGTACTTC	-	TRBV13	TRBD1	14	TRBJ2-7
CASSPRDSGEQYF	TGTGCCAGCAGCCCGCGGGATTCGGGGGAGCAGTACTTC	-	TRBV7-3	-	13	TRBJ2-7
CASRPGTGLFNEKLFF	TGTGCCAGCAGACCCGGGACAGGGCTCTTTAATGAAAAACTGTTTTTT	-	TRBV28	TRBD1	16	TRBJ1-4
CASSGGQSSGYTF	TGTGCCAGCAGTGGGGGACAGTCGAGCGGCTACACCTTC	-	TRBV6-4	TRBD1	13	TRBJ1-2
CASSLEGRGRDYGYTF	TGCGCCAGCAGCTTGGAGGGCAGGGGGCGTGACTATGGCTACACCTTC	-	TRBV5-1	TRBD1	16	TRBJ1-2
CASTRKARVTHPLHF	TGTGCCAGCACTCGAAAAGCGCGGGTAACGCACCCCCTCCACTTT	-	TRBV6-5	-	15	TRBJ1-6
CASSFEGQGDGYTF	TGTGCCAGCAGCTTTGAGGGACAGGGTGATGGCTACACCTTC	-	TRBV5-4	TRBD1	14	TRBJ1-2
CASSQEGGSAQYF	TGCGCCAGCAGCCAAGAGGGGGGTTCTGCGCAGTACTTC	-	TRBV4-1	-	13	TRBJ2-7
CASSLELARGLQETQYF	TGTGCCAGCAGCTTGGAATTGGCCAGGGGACTACAAGAGACCCAGTACTTC	-	TRBV5-4	-	17	TRBJ2-5
CASSQSQGGTDTQYF	TGTGCCAGCAGCCAATCCCAGGGGGGCACAGATACGCAGTATTTT	-	TRBV4-2	TRBD1	15	TRBJ2-3
CASSGPGVVGTEAFF	TGTGCCAGCAGCGGACCCGGGGTGGTGGGCACTGAAGCTTTCTTT	-	TRBV21-1	-	15	TRBJ1-1
CASSLGQTTNEKLFF	TGTGCCAGCAGCTTGGGACAGACAACTAATGAAAAACTGTTTTTT	-	TRBV7-3	TRBD1	15	TRBJ1-4
CASSLPRDRGQETQYF	TGTGCCAGCAGCTTACCTCGGGACAGGGGACAAGAGACCCAGTACTTC	-	TRBV5-4	TRBD1	16	TRBJ2-5
CSVGQGAKTGELFF	TGCAGCGTCGGACAGGGGGCGAAAACCGGGGAGCTGTTTTTT	-	TRBV29-1	TRBD1	14	TRBJ2-2
CASSPDRGGGKTQYF	TGTGCCAGCAGCCCGGACAGGGGAGGTGGGAAGACCCAGTACTTC	once	TRBV7-2	TRBD1	15	TRBJ2-5
CASTPGQGGSYEQYF	TGTGCCAGTACCCCTGGGCAGGGGGGCTCCTACGAGCAGTACTTC	-	TRBV19	-	15	TRBJ2-7